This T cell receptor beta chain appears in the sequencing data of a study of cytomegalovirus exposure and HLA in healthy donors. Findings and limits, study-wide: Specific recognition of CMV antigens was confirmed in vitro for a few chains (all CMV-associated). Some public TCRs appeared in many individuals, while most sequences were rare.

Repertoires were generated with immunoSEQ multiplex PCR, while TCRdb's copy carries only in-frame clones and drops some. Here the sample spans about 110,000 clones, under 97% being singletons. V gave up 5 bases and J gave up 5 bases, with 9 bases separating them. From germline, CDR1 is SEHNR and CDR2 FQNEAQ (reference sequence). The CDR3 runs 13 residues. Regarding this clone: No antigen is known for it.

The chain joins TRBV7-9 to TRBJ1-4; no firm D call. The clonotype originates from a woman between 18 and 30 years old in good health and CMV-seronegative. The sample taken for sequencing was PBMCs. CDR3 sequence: CASSIHNNEKLFF. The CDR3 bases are TGTGCCAGCAGCATTCACAACAATGAAAAACTGTTTTTT. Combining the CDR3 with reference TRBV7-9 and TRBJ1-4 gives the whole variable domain DTGVSQNPRHKITKRGQNVTFRCDPISEHNRLYWYRQTLGQGPEFLTYFQNEAQLEKSRLLSDRFSAERPKGSFSTLEIQRTEQGDSAMYLCASSIHNNEKLFFGSGTQLSVL.